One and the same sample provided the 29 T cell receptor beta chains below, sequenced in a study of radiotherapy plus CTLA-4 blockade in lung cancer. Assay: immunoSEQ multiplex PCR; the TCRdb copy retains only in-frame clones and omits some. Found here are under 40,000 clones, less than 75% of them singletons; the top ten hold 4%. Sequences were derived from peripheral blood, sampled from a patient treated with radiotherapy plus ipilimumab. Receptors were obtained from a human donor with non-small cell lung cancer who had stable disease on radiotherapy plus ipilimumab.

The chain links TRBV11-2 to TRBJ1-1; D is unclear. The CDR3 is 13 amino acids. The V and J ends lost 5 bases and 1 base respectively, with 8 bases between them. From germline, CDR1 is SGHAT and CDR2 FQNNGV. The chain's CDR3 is CASSADPNTEAFF. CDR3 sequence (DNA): TGTGCCAGCAGCGCGGACCCGAACACTGAAGCTTTCTTT.

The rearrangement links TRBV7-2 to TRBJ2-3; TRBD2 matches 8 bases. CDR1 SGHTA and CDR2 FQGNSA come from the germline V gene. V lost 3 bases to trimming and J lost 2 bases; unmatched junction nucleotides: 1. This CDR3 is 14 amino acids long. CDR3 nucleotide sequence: TGTGCCAGCAGCTTTAGCGGGACCACAGATACGCAGTATTTT. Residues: CASSFSGTTDTQYF.

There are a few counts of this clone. The CDR3 is CASSYDRANAFVETQYF. CDR3 bases: TGTGCCAGCAGCTACGACAGGGCTAATGCCTTTGTGGAGACCCAGTACTTC. The rearrangement uses TRBV5-8 and TRBJ2-5; 7 bases line up with TRBD1. The CDR3 contains 17 residues. From germline, CDR1 is SGHTS and CDR2 YDEGEE. The trim removed 3 bases at V and 5 bases at J, leaving 16 bases unmatched.

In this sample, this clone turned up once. CDR3 amino acids: CASSATSMNTEAFF. The DNA for the CDR3 is TGTGCCAGCAGTGCGACGTCCATGAACACTGAAGCTTTCTTT. The chain combines TRBV2 with TRBJ1-1; no reliable D call. The CDR3 is 14 amino acids. The V end lost 4 bases, the J end lost 0 bases, and 9 bases lay between the germline ends. The germline gives CDR1 SNHLY, CDR2 FYNNEI.

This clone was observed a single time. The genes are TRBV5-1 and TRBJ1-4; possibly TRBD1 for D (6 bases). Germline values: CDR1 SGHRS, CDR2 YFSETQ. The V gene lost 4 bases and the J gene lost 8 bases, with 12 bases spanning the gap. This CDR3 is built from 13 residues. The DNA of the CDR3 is TGCGCCAGCAGCGTTACAGGGCGGGAAAAACTGTTTTTT. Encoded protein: CASSVTGREKLFF.

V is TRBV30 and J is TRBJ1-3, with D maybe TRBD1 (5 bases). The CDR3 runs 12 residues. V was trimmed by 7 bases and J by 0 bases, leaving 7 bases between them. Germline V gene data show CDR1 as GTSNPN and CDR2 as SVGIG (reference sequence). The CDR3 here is CASQGSGNTIYF. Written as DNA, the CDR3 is TGTGCCTCCCAGGGCTCTGGAAACACCATATATTTT.

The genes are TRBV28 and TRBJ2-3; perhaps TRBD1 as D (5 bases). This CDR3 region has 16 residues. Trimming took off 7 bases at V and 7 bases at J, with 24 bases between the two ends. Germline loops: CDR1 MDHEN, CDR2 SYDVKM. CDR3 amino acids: CASMSLGATATHTQYF. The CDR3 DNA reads TGTGCCAGCATGTCCCTAGGGGCGACCGCGACCCATACGCAGTATTTT.

CDR3 DNA: TGTGCCAGCAGGCGAACTACCCCTAGCGGAGGGAACACCGGGGAGCTGTTTTTT. Amino acid sequence: CASRRTTPSGGNTGELFF. The chain couples TRBV11-2 to TRBJ2-2, with 7 bases aligning to TRBD2. The CDR3 runs to 18 residues. Germline trimming cut 6 bases from V and 1 base from J; bases unmatched to any gene: 14. Germline CDR1 reads SGHAT; CDR2 reads FQNNGV.

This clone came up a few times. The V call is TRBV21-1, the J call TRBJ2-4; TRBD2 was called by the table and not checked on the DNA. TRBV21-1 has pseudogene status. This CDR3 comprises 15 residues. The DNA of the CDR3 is TGTGCCAGCAGCAAAGCCGGCGGGGGAAAAAACATTCAGTACTTC. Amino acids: CASSKAGGGKNIQYF.

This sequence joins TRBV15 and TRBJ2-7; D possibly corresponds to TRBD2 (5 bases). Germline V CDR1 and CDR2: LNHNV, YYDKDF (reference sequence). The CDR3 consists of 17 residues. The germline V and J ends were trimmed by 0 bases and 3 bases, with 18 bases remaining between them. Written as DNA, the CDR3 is TGTGCCACCAGCAGAGATCTAAGGCGGGCCCTACACTACGAGCAGTACTTC. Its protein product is CATSRDLRRALHYEQYF.

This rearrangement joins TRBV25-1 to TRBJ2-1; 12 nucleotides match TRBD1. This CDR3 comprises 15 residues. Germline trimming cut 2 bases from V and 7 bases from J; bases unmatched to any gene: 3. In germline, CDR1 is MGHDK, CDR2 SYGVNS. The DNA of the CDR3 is TGTGCCAGCAGTGAAGGGACAGGGGGCAAGAATGAGCAGTTCTTC. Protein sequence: CASSEGTGGKNEQFF. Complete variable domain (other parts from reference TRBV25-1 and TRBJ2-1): EADIYQTPRYLVIGTGKKITLECSQTMGHDKMYWYQQDPGMELHLIHYSYGVNSTEKGDLSSESTVSRIRTEHFPLTLESARPSHTSQYLCASSEGTGGKNEQFFGPGTRLTVL.

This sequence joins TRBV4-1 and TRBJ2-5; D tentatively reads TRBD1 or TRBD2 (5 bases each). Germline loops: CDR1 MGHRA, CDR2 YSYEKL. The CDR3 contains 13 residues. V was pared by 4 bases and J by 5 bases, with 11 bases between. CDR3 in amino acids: CASSPPWGETQYF. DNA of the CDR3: TGCGCCAGCAGCCCCCCCTGGGGGGAGACCCAGTACTTC.

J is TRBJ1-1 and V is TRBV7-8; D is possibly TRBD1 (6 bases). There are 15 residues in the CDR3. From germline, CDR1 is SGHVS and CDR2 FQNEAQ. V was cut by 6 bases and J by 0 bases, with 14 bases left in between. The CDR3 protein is CASRNGDRLNTEAFF. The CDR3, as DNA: TGTGCCAGCAGAAACGGTGACAGGCTGAACACTGAAGCTTTCTTT.

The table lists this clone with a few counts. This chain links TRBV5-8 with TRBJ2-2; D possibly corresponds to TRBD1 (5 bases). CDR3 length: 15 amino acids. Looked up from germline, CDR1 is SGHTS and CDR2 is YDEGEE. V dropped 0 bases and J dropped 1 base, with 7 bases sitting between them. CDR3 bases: TGTGCCAGCAGCTTGGTGCAGGGGAACACCGGGGAGCTGTTTTTT. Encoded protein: CASSLVQGNTGELFF.

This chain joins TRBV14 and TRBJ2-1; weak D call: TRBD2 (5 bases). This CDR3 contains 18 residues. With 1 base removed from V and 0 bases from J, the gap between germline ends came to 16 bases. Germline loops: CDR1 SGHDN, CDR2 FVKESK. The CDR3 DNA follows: TGTGCCAGCAGCCAAGGGGTCGACGGGAAAGCCTCCTACAATGAGCAGTTCTTC. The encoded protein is CASSQGVDGKASYNEQFF.

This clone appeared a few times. DNA for the CDR3: TGTGCCAGCAGCCCCGTGGGACTTAATGAAAAACTGTTTTTT. This sequence encodes CASSPVGLNEKLFF. This chain links TRBV7-9 with TRBJ1-4; tentative D call: TRBD1 (5 bases). The germline CDR1 and CDR2 sequences are SEHNR and FQNEAQ (reference sequence). The CDR3 is 14 residues long. V dropped 5 bases and J dropped 4 bases, with 11 bases sitting between them.

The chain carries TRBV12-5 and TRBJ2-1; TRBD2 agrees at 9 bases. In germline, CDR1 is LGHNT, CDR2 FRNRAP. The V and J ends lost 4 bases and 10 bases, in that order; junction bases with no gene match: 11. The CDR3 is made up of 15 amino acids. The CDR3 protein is CASGSSGRSFGEQFF. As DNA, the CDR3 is TGTGCTAGTGGTTCCAGCGGGAGGAGTTTCGGCGAGCAGTTCTTC. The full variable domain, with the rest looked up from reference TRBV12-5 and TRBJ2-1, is DARVTQTPRHKVTEMGQEVTMRCQPILGHNTVFWYRQTMMQGLELLAYFRNRAPLDDSGMPKDRFSAEMPDATLATLKIQPSEPRDSAVYFCASGSSGRSFGEQFFGPGTRLTVL.

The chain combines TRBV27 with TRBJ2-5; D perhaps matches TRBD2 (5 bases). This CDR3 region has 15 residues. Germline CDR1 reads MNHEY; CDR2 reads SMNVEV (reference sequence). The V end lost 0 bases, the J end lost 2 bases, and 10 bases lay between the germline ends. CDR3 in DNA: TGTGCCAGCAGTTTATCGAGGGCGGTACAAGAGACCCAGTACTTC. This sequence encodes CASSLSRAVQETQYF.

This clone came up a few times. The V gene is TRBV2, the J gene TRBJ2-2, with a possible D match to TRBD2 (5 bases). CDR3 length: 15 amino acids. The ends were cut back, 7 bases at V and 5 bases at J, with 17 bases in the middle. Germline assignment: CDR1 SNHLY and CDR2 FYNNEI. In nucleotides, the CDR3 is TGTGCCAGCACACCCAGCGGAGGCCGAACCGGGGAGCTGTTTTTT. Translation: CASTPSGGRTGELFF.

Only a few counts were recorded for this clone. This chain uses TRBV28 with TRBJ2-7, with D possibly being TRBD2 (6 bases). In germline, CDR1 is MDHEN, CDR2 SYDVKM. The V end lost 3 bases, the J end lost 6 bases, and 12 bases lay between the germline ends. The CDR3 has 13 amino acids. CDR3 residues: CASSFASVVEQYF. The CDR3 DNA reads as TGTGCCAGCAGTTTTGCTAGCGTCGTCGAGCAGTACTTC.

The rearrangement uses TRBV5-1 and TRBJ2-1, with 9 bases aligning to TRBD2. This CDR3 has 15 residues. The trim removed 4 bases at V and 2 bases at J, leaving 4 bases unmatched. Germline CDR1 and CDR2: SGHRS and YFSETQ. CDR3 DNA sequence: TGCGCCAGCAGCCCCCAGCGGGAGGCCTACAATGAGCAGTTCTTC. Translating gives CASSPQREAYNEQFF.

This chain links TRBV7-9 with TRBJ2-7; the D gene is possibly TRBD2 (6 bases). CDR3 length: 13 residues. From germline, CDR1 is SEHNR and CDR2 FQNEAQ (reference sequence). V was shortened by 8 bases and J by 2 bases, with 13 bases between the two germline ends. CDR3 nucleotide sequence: TGTGCCAGCCAACAGCCGGGGGCCTACGAGCAGTACTTC. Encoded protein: CASQQPGAYEQYF. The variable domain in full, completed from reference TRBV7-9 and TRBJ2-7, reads DTGVSQNPRHKITKRGQNVTFRCDPISEHNRLYWYRQTLGQGPEFLTYFQNEAQLEKSRLLSDRFSAERPKGSFSTLEIQRTEQGDSAMYLCASQQPGAYEQYFGPGTRLTVT.

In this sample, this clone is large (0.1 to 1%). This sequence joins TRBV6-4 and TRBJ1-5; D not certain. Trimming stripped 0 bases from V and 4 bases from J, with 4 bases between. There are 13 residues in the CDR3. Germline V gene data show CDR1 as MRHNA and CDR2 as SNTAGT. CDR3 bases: TGTGCCAGCAGTGACTCGGGTAATCAGCCCCAGCATTTT. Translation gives CASSDSGNQPQHF.

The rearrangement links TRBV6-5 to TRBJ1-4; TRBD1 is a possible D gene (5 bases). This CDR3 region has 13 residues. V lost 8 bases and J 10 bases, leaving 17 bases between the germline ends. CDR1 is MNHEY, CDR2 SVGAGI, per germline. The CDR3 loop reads CASSRQQPGKLFF. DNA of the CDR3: TGTGCCAGCTCCAGACAGCAACCAGGAAAACTGTTTTTT.

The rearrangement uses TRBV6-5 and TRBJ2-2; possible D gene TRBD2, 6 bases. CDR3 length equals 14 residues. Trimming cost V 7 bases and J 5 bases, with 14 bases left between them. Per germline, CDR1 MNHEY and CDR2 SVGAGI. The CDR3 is CASTETGETGELFF. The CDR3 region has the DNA TGTGCCAGCACCGAAACGGGGGAGACCGGGGAGCTGTTTTTT.

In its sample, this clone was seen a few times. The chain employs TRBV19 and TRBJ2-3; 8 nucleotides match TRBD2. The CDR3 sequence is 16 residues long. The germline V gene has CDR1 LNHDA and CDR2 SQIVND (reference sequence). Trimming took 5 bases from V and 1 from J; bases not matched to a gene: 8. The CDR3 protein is CASSADYSGGTDTQYF. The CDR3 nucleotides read TGTGCCAGTAGTGCCGATTATAGCGGGGGCACAGATACGCAGTATTTT.

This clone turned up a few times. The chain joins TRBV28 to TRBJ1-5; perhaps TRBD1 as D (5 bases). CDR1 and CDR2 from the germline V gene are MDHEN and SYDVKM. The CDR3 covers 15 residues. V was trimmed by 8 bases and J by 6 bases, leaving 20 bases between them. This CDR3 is CASRLWGVGAQPQHF. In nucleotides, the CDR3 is TGTGCCAGCCGCCTATGGGGCGTCGGGGCTCAGCCCCAGCATTTT.

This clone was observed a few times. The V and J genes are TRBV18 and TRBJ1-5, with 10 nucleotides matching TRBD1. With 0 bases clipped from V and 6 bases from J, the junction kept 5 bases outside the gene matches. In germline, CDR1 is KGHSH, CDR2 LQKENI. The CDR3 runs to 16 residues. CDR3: CASSPPGTGDGQPQHF. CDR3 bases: TGTGCCAGCTCACCACCCGGGACAGGGGATGGTCAGCCCCAGCATTTT.

This CDR3 reads CASSITSGLPDRVQYF. In DNA, the CDR3 is TGTGCCAGCAGCATCACCTCCGGGCTCCCGGATAGGGTGCAGTACTTC. The chain links TRBV7-8 to TRBJ2-5; D uncertain. The CDR3 sequence is 16 residues long. Germline CDR1 SGHVS, CDR2 FQNEAQ. Trimming stripped 5 bases from V and 11 bases from J, with 27 bases between.